This passage covers 11 T cell receptor beta chains from one sample sequenced in a study of blood T cell repertoires in COVID-19. Produced via immunoSEQ multiplex PCR; TCRdb's table is partial and in-frame only. The table lists about 150,000 clones, over 70% of them singletons. Sequenced sample: peripheral blood. All receptors derive from a man in his forties or fifties who had recovered from COVID-19.

This clone showed up just a few times. The chain uses TRBV3-1 (or the pseudogene TRBV3-2) and TRBJ1-5; 7 bases line up with TRBD1. Germline assignment: CDR1 LGHDT and CDR2 YNNKEL (reference sequence). The CDR3 runs 14 residues. V gave up 5 bases and J gave up 1 base; unmatched junction bases: 2. The CDR3 loop is CASSAGQSNQPQHF. CDR3 coding DNA: TGTGCCAGCAGCGCGGGACAGAGCAATCAGCCCCAGCATTTT.

This chain joins TRBV19 and TRBJ2-3; 13 bases fit TRBD2. Trimming at V came to 3 bases and at J to 4 bases, leaving 4 bases not matched to a gene. The CDR3 covers 16 residues. The V gene's germline CDR1 is LNHDA and CDR2 SQIVND (reference sequence). CDR3 sequence: CASSIEGLAGSDTQYF. The CDR3 DNA follows: TGTGCCAGTAGTATCGAGGGACTAGCGGGGTCAGATACGCAGTATTTT.

The chain has TRBV6-2 or TRBV6-3 and TRBJ1-5; possible D gene TRBD1, 5 bases. V lost 5 bases, J lost 6 bases, and 5 bases lay in between. Germline V lookup: CDR1 MNHEY, CDR2 SVGEGT. This CDR3 is 11 amino acids long. The CDR3 spells CASSQGQPQHF. Written as DNA, the CDR3 is TGTGCCAGCAGTCAGGGTCAGCCCCAGCATTTT.

The gene calls are TRBV5-1 and TRBJ1-2; D is possibly TRBD1 (6 bases). The CDR3 length is 15 residues. Germline loops: CDR1 SGHRS, CDR2 YFSETQ. The germline V and J ends were trimmed by 0 bases and 4 bases, with 13 bases remaining between them. CDR3 in amino acids: CASSLGGGEFYGYTF. CDR3 in DNA: TGCGCCAGCAGCTTGGGAGGGGGAGAATTCTATGGCTACACCTTC.

CDR3 sequence (DNA): TGTGCCAGCAGCTTGGCCGTGCGGGGGGACACCGGGGAGCTGTTTTTT. It yields the protein CASSLAVRGDTGELFF. The rearrangement links TRBV5-8 to TRBJ2-2; the match to TRBD2 covers 8 bases. Germline loops: CDR1 SGHTS, CDR2 YDEGEE. This CDR3 comprises 16 residues. The V gene end was trimmed by 0 bases and the J gene end by 3 bases; junction bases not matched to a gene: 4.

The chain is built from TRBV5-5 and TRBJ2-2; D not certain. From germline, CDR1 is SGHKS and CDR2 YYEKEE (reference sequence). The length of the CDR3 is 15 residues. Trimming stripped 4 bases from V and 4 bases from J, with 14 bases between. The CDR3 sequence is CASSLSPTSTGELFF. The CDR3 bases are TGTGCCAGCAGCCTTTCCCCAACGAGCACCGGGGAGCTGTTTTTT.

The chain couples TRBV5-4 to TRBJ2-7; D is ambiguous. CDR3 length: 11 amino acids. The germline V gene has CDR1 SGHNT and CDR2 YYREEE (reference sequence). V gave up 4 bases and J gave up 6 bases, with 8 bases separating them. This CDR3 reads CASSLRGEQYF. The DNA of the CDR3 is TGTGCCAGCAGCCTCCGAGGCGAGCAGTACTTC. The variable domain in full, completed from reference TRBV5-4 and TRBJ2-7, reads ETGVTQSPTHLIKTRGQQVTLRCSSQSGHNTVSWYQQALGQGPQFIFQYYREEENGRGNFPPRFSGLQFPNYSSELNVNALELDDSALYLCASSLRGEQYFGPGTRLTVT.

The chain has TRBV7-2 and TRBJ1-5; TRBD1 agrees at 8 bases. With 5 bases clipped from V and 5 bases from J, the junction kept 8 bases outside the gene matches. Per germline, CDR1 SGHTA and CDR2 FQGNSA. The CDR3 is 15 amino acids. The CDR3 DNA sequence: TGTGCCAGCAGCCCTCGGACAGGGCCCGATCAGCCCCAGCATTTT. Translation gives CASSPRTGPDQPQHF.

This chain links TRBV7-2 with TRBJ2-7; TRBD1 matches at 8 bases. After removal of 2 bases from V and 2 bases from J, the junction contained 5 bases not matched to a gene. CDR3 size: 15 residues. Germline lookup yields CDR1 SGHTA and CDR2 FQGNSA. The chain's CDR3 is CASSLKQGETYEQYF. The DNA for the CDR3 is TGTGCCAGCAGCTTAAAACAGGGGGAAACCTACGAGCAGTACTTC.

The gene calls are TRBV5-4 and TRBJ2-5, with 9 bases fitting TRBD1. The CDR3 totals 17 residues. Looked up from germline, CDR1 is SGHNT and CDR2 is YYREEE (reference sequence). V lost 0 bases and J lost 2; bases outside the gene matches: 8. The CDR3 sequence is CASSLVPTGGRQETQYF. The CDR3 DNA follows: TGTGCCAGCAGCTTGGTACCAACAGGGGGCCGTCAAGAGACCCAGTACTTC.

This chain connects TRBV2 to TRBJ1-6; weak D call: TRBD1 (5 bases). Trimming removed 5 bases at V and 6 bases at J, with 11 bases between. The CDR3 contains 14 residues. Germline V CDR1 and CDR2: SNHLY, FYNNEI. The CDR3 DNA reads as TGTGCCAGCAGTTGGGGGGTTGGTAATTCACCCCTCCACTTT. This gives the protein CASSWGVGNSPLHF.